Listed below are T cell receptor beta chains from one sample, sequenced in a study of T cell repertoires in cytomegalovirus infection. TCRdb re-derived calls from the reads in MiXCR, one entry per CDR3 protein. The sample has a few hundred thousand distinct CDR3 sequences; 9.5% are singletons. The sample consisted of PBMCs. Source of these receptors: a human donor in good health (CMV status not recorded). Some clones in this sample may be carry-over from other donors' samples. CDR3s include the opening cysteine and the closing phenylalanine or tryptophan. Fields, in order: CDR3 protein, CDR3 DNA, V gene, J gene, D gene, clone size. A D gene is named only where the DNA matches it firmly. Clone size is not always given. Where it is, it says once, few, many or a class for expanded clones.

CDR3 protein: CASSQGLSSYAQYF
CDR3 DNA: TGTGCCAGCAGCCAGGGGCTAAGCTCCTACGCGCAGTACTTC
V gene: TRBV5-4
J gene: TRBJ2-7
D gene: NA
clone size: NA

CDR3 protein: CASSWGQDEQFF
CDR3 DNA: TGTGCCAGCAGTTGGGGGCAGGATGAGCAGTTCTTC
V gene: TRBV6-2/TRBV6-3
J gene: TRBJ2-1
D gene: NA
clone size: NA

CDR3 protein: CASTTYLSDTQYF
CDR3 DNA: TGTGCCAGCACCACGTATCTGTCAGATACGCAGTATTTT
V gene: TRBV7-2
J gene: TRBJ2-3
D gene: NA
clone size: NA

CDR3 protein: CATGLEQFF
CDR3 DNA: TGTGCCACCGGACTTGAGCAGTTCTTC
V gene: TRBV6-6
J gene: TRBJ2-1
D gene: NA
clone size: few

CDR3 protein: CSARRNNEQFF
CDR3 DNA: TGCAGTGCTAGGAGGAACAATGAGCAGTTCTTC
V gene: TRBV20-1
J gene: TRBJ2-1
D gene: NA
clone size: few

CDR3 protein: CSATPVVRTLGGQPQHF
CDR3 DNA: TGCAGTGCTACCCCCGTCGTTCGGACGCTCGGCGGTCAGCCCCAGCATTTT
V gene: TRBV20-1
J gene: TRBJ1-5
D gene: NA
clone size: NA

CDR3 protein: CASRGAGTGGGEQFF
CDR3 DNA: TGTGCCAGCAGGGGAGCCGGGACAGGGGGAGGTGAGCAGTTCTTC
V gene: TRBV28
J gene: TRBJ2-1
D gene: TRBD1
clone size: many

CDR3 protein: CASSTRGNTGELFF
CDR3 DNA: TGTGCCAGCAGCACCCGGGGGAACACCGGGGAGCTGTTTTTT
V gene: TRBV11-2
J gene: TRBJ2-2
D gene: NA
clone size: many

CDR3 protein: CASGLGLSTEAFF
CDR3 DNA: TGTGCCAGCGGCCTCGGGCTTAGCACTGAAGCTTTCTTT
V gene: TRBV12-3/TRBV12-4
J gene: TRBJ1-1
D gene: NA
clone size: few

CDR3 protein: CASSFARDTEAFF
CDR3 DNA: TGTGCCAGCAGCTTCGCCAGGGACACTGAAGCTTTCTTT
V gene: TRBV7-6
J gene: TRBJ1-1
D gene: NA
clone size: many

CDR3 protein: CASSLWGSNQPQHF
CDR3 DNA: TGTGCCAGCAGTTTGTGGGGAAGCAATCAGCCCCAGCATTTT
V gene: TRBV12-3/TRBV12-4
J gene: TRBJ1-5
D gene: NA
clone size: many

CDR3 protein: CSASGAASYEQYF
CDR3 DNA: TGCAGTGCGTCAGGAGCAGCTTCCTACGAGCAGTACTTC
V gene: TRBV20-1
J gene: TRBJ2-7
D gene: NA
clone size: few

CDR3 protein: CASSLGFWVAGDRTDTQYF
CDR3 DNA: TGTGCCAGCAGCTTGGGATTCTGGGTAGCGGGGGACCGCACAGATACGCAGTATTTT
V gene: TRBV7-2
J gene: TRBJ2-3
D gene: TRBD2
clone size: many

CDR3 protein: CASSLLGEGGTQYF
CDR3 DNA: TGTGCCAGCAGCTTACTGGGAGAGGGAGGTACGCAGTATTTT
V gene: TRBV7-8
J gene: TRBJ2-3
D gene: NA
clone size: many

CDR3 protein: CASTPGPIQETQYF
CDR3 DNA: TGTGCCAGCACCCCGGGACCGATCCAAGAGACCCAGTACTTC
V gene: TRBV12-3/TRBV12-4
J gene: TRBJ2-5
D gene: NA
clone size: NA

CDR3 protein: CASSHPNGGSGTGELFF
CDR3 DNA: TGTGCCAGCAGTCACCCCAATGGGGGGTCGGGCACCGGGGAGCTGTTTTTT
V gene: TRBV11-2
J gene: TRBJ2-2
D gene: NA
clone size: many

CDR3 protein: CASSLGTKRTTDTQYF
CDR3 DNA: TGTGCCAGCAGTTTGGGGACTAAGCGGACCACAGATACGCAGTATTTT
V gene: TRBV28
J gene: TRBJ2-3
D gene: TRBD2
clone size: NA

CDR3 protein: CASSQRGANTEAFF
CDR3 DNA: TGTGCCAGCAGCCAACGGGGGGCGAACACTGAAGCTTTCTTT
V gene: TRBV14
J gene: TRBJ1-1
D gene: NA
clone size: NA

CDR3 protein: CASSPTSGEGTDTQYF
CDR3 DNA: TGTGCCAGCAGCCCGACTAGCGGGGAGGGCACAGATACGCAGTATTTT
V gene: TRBV7-2
J gene: TRBJ2-3
D gene: TRBD2
clone size: NA

CDR3 protein: CASSLGTRLDGYTF
CDR3 DNA: TGTGCCAGCAGCTTAGGGACACGTTTAGACGGCTACACCTTC
V gene: TRBV7-2
J gene: TRBJ1-2
D gene: NA
clone size: many

CDR3 protein: CASHSRSGLLTDTQYF
CDR3 DNA: TGTGCCAGCCACAGCAGGTCAGGCCTCCTCACAGATACGCAGTATTTT
V gene: TRBV7-4
J gene: TRBJ2-3
D gene: NA
clone size: NA

CDR3 protein: CASSRMTSSGNTIYF
CDR3 DNA: TGTGCCAGCAGCCGGATGACAAGCTCTGGAAACACCATATATTTT
V gene: TRBV7-9
J gene: TRBJ1-3
D gene: NA
clone size: few

CDR3 protein: CASSLFDTGSSWGTEAFF
CDR3 DNA: TGTGCCAGCAGCTTATTTGACACGGGAAGCTCGTGGGGCACTGAAGCTTTCTTT
V gene: TRBV7-2
J gene: TRBJ1-1
D gene: NA
clone size: NA

CDR3 protein: CASSVGGTYNEQFF
CDR3 DNA: TGTGCCAGCAGCGTCGGGGGCACCTACAATGAGCAGTTCTTC
V gene: TRBV9
J gene: TRBJ2-1
D gene: NA
clone size: many

CDR3 protein: CASSLRQGDGYTF
CDR3 DNA: TGTGCCAGCAGCTTGCGACAGGGGGATGGCTACACCTTC
V gene: TRBV7-3
J gene: TRBJ1-2
D gene: TRBD1
clone size: many

CDR3 protein: CASSLADQGAITEAFF
CDR3 DNA: TGTGCCAGCAGCTTGGCCGATCAGGGGGCAATCACTGAAGCTTTCTTT
V gene: TRBV5-5
J gene: TRBJ1-1
D gene: TRBD1
clone size: few

CDR3 protein: CASSPSGGQANEQFF
CDR3 DNA: TGTGCCAGCAGCCCATCGGGGGGGCAGGCTAATGAGCAGTTCTTC
V gene: TRBV7-2
J gene: TRBJ2-1
D gene: TRBD2
clone size: many

CDR3 protein: CASSLGPVGNEQFF
CDR3 DNA: TGTGCCAGCAGCTTAGGGCCGGTAGGCAATGAGCAGTTCTTC
V gene: TRBV7-2
J gene: TRBJ2-1
D gene: NA
clone size: many

CDR3 protein: CASSPGDATNEKLFF
CDR3 DNA: TGTGCCAGCAGCCCAGGGGATGCAACTAATGAAAAACTGTTTTTT
V gene: TRBV12-3/TRBV12-4
J gene: TRBJ1-4
D gene: NA
clone size: NA

CDR3 protein: CASRLTGKHGYTF
CDR3 DNA: TGTGCCAGCAGATTGACAGGGAAGCACGGCTACACCTTC
V gene: TRBV6-5
J gene: TRBJ1-2
D gene: TRBD1
clone size: once

CDR3 protein: CASSVTSGEQFF
CDR3 DNA: TGTGCCAGCAGCGTGACTAGCGGCGAGCAGTTCTTC
V gene: TRBV5-3
J gene: TRBJ2-1
D gene: TRBD2
clone size: few

CDR3 protein: CSAIKSQPVRFF
CDR3 DNA: TGCAGTGCTATTAAAAGTCAGCCGGTACGGTTCTTC
V gene: TRBV20-1
J gene: TRBJ2-1
D gene: NA
clone size: NA

CDR3 protein: CASIQGPNSGNTIYF
CDR3 DNA: TGTGCCAGCATCCAGGGACCAAACTCTGGAAACACCATATATTTT
V gene: TRBV28
J gene: TRBJ1-3
D gene: NA
clone size: few

CDR3 protein: CASSLSTGTGDF
CDR3 DNA: TGTGCCAGCAGTCTCTCAACCGGGACAGGGGACTTC
V gene: TRBV28
J gene: TRBJ2-7
D gene: TRBD1
clone size: NA

CDR3 protein: CASSPQTATEAFF
CDR3 DNA: TGTGCCAGCAGCCCTCAAACGGCCACTGAAGCTTTCTTT
V gene: TRBV7-6
J gene: TRBJ1-1
D gene: NA
clone size: many

CDR3 protein: CSAIPPSSYNEQFF
CDR3 DNA: TGCAGTGCCATCCCCCCGAGCTCCTACAATGAGCAGTTCTTC
V gene: TRBV20-1
J gene: TRBJ2-1
D gene: NA
clone size: many

CDR3 protein: CASSPDRAKNIQYF
CDR3 DNA: TGTGCCAGCAGTCCGGACAGGGCTAAAAACATTCAGTACTTC
V gene: TRBV7-2
J gene: TRBJ2-4
D gene: TRBD1
clone size: many

CDR3 protein: CASRGTGPPSNEQFF
CDR3 DNA: TGTGCCAGCAGGGGGACTGGACCGCCGAGCAATGAGCAGTTCTTC
V gene: TRBV28
J gene: TRBJ2-1
D gene: NA
clone size: many

CDR3 protein: CASSLNRGMNTEAFF
CDR3 DNA: TGTGCCAGCAGCCTAAACAGGGGAATGAACACTGAAGCTTTCTTT
V gene: TRBV11-1
J gene: TRBJ1-1
D gene: TRBD1
clone size: many

CDR3 protein: CASSQVRGSEQFF
CDR3 DNA: TGTGCCAGCAGCCAAGTTCGGGGGAGTGAGCAGTTCTTC
V gene: TRBV4-2
J gene: TRBJ2-1
D gene: NA
clone size: few

CDR3 protein: CASSLYRSLTDTQYF
CDR3 DNA: TGTGCCAGCAGTTTGTACAGGAGCCTCACAGATACGCAGTATTTT
V gene: TRBV12-3/TRBV12-4
J gene: TRBJ2-3
D gene: NA
clone size: few

CDR3 protein: CASSYGGLLEQYF
CDR3 DNA: TGTGCCAGCAGCTACGGGGGGCTTCTCGAGCAGTACTTC
V gene: TRBV7-8
J gene: TRBJ2-7
D gene: NA
clone size: NA